This T cell receptor (beta chain) was retrieved from a study of shared clonotypes between healthy human individuals. Study-level information: Each donor contributed plates that comprised three CD4 naive, three CD4 memory, two CD8 naive and one CD8 memory. Study-wide findings and caveats: In general, naive subsets displayed greater estimated richness than memory subsets did.

V dropped 0 bases and J dropped 8; count of bases not matched to a gene: 12. The V gene's germline CDR1 is SGHRS and CDR2 YFSETQ. The CDR3 is made up of 18 amino acids. The naive CD8 population came from CD45RO-negative cells selected for CCR7, without terminally differentiated effector memory CD45RA+ cells. The assay was run at deep level. Produced via immunoSEQ multiplex PCR; TCRdb's table is partial and in-frame only. Of roughly 2,000,000 clones in the sample, 85% to 95% are singletons; the top ten hold roughly 1.2%. Comment on this clone: Its antigen is still unknown.

The sample consisted of naive CD8+ T cells sorted from blood. The V and J genes are TRBV5-1 and TRBJ2-1, with 12 bases aligning to TRBD2. The clonotype originates from a young man in good health. CDR3 nucleotide sequence: TGCGCCAGCAGCTTGGAGGACCTAGCGGGAGGGCCGTCAGATGAGCAGTTCTTC. It is translated as CASSLEDLAGGPSDEQFF.